This is a list of T cell receptor beta chains from one sample in a study of CD8 T cells in Susac syndrome. TCRdb redid the calling of the immunoSEQ multiplex PCR reads with MiXCR, one entry per CDR3 protein. The profile shows 150,000 to 200,000 distinct CDR3 sequences, under 95% of them singletons. The sequencing input was CD4+ T cells from PBMCs. Every receptor here comes from a human donor with Susac syndrome. The CDR3 runs from the conserved cysteine through the conserved F or W. The D gene is left open where the match is weak. Clone size, where shown, is once, few, many, or a class for clones that have expanded.

j_call v_call clone_size d_call cdr3_aa cdr3_nt
TRBJ1-5 TRBV7-2 . TRBD1 CASSSQDRINQPQHF TGTGCCAGCAGCTCTCAGGACAGGATCAATCAGCCCCAGCATTTT
TRBJ2-3 TRBV5-6 . . CASSLDLGRADTQYF TGTGCCAGCAGCTTGGATCTAGGCAGGGCAGATACGCAGTATTTT
TRBJ2-7 TRBV20-1 . . CSARDGKGSQYF TGCAGTGCTAGAGATGGGAAGGGGTCGCAGTACTTC
TRBJ2-1 TRBV29-1 . TRBD2 CSVLTSGGNEQFF TGCAGCGTCCTGACTAGCGGGGGCAATGAGCAGTTCTTC
TRBJ1-2 TRBV20-1 . TRBD1 CSAARDRVNYGYTF TGCAGTGCTGCCCGGGACAGGGTAAACTATGGCTACACCTTC
TRBJ2-1 TRBV7-9 . . CASTLLVGTPYNEQFF TGTGCCAGCACCCTCCTCGTTGGAACCCCCTACAATGAGCAGTTCTTC
TRBJ2-7 TRBV20-1 . TRBD1 CSVSMGQGAYEQYF TGCAGTGTTAGCATGGGACAGGGGGCCTACGAGCAGTACTTC
TRBJ2-3 TRBV15 once TRBD2 CATSRTSGGGDTQYF TGTGCCACCAGCAGGACTAGCGGGGGGGGAGATACGCAGTATTTT
TRBJ1-4 TRBV4-1 . . CASSPKGRDEKLFF TGCGCCAGCAGCCCCAAAGGGCGAGATGAAAAACTGTTTTTT
TRBJ2-7 TRBV5-1 . . CASSLAFGRRYEQYF TGCGCCAGCAGCTTGGCCTTCGGGCGGAGGTACGAGCAGTACTTC
TRBJ2-2 TRBV11-2 . . CASSSWSTGELFF TGTGCCAGCAGCTCCTGGTCCACCGGGGAGCTGTTTTTT
TRBJ2-5 TRBV24-1 . TRBD2 CATSASGAKETQYF TGTGCCACCAGTGCTAGCGGAGCTAAAGAGACCCAGTACTTC